Shown below are 31 T cell receptor beta chains from a single sample sequenced in a study of PD-1 blockade in classical Hodgkin lymphoma (dated by TCRdb to between 2020 and 2021). The time point tag for this specimen amounts to: cycle 4 day 1 (C4D1), after 6 weeks of nivolumab. All trial patients had relapsed after autologous stem cell transplantation, with cohorts A, B and C differing in prior brentuximab vedotin exposure. The library came from the immunoSEQ multiplex PCR assay. TCRdb mirrors the immuneACCESS table, restricted to in-frame sequences. Some clones are absent from its copies; in checked studies, under half trace to an unresolved V gene, and the reason for the others is unknown. The sample yields roughly 41,000 clones; around 74% were counted once. Approximately 2.4% of the sample is held by the ten biggest clonotypes. Source: peripheral blood mononuclear cells (PBMCs), taken before the fourth cycle of nivolumab. Receptor source: a human donor with classical Hodgkin lymphoma.

A few counts support this clone. This rearrangement joins TRBV10-1 to TRBJ1-2, with D tentatively TRBD1 (6 bases). Trimming shortened V by 2 bases and J by 2 bases, and 6 bases separated the two germline ends. Germline V gene sequence: CDR1 WNHNN, CDR2 SYGVQD (reference sequence). This CDR3 is built from 13 residues. The CDR3 region is CASSETGNYGYTF. The CDR3 region has the DNA TGCGCCAGCAGTGAGACAGGGAACTATGGCTACACCTTC.

The sample holds one count of this clone. The chain uses TRBV28 and TRBJ2-7; TRBD1 agrees at 12 bases. V was pared by 6 bases and J by 3 bases, with 3 bases of the junction left unmatched. The CDR3 contains 14 residues. The germline CDR1 and CDR2 sequences are MDHEN and SYDVKM. The CDR3 sequence: CASRGQGAFYEQYF. Here the CDR3 DNA reads TGTGCCAGCAGGGGACAGGGGGCCTTCTACGAGCAGTACTTC.

V and J are TRBV5-4 and TRBJ1-1, with a possible D match to TRBD1 (6 bases). Germline V gene lookup returns CDR1 SGHNT and CDR2 YYREEE (reference sequence). The CDR3 is 15 residues long. V gave up 4 bases and J gave up 5 bases, with 18 bases separating them. CDR3 nucleotide sequence: TGTGCCAGCAGCGGTCCTTATGGGGGGCGAACTGAAGCTTTCTTT. It specifies CASSGPYGGRTEAFF.

This clone has only one observation. V and J are TRBV7-8 and TRBJ2-7; TRBD1 agrees at 7 bases. The CDR3 has 15 residues. Germline V CDR1 and CDR2: SGHVS, FQNEAQ. V shed 5 bases, J shed 0 bases, and the junction held 7 bases outside the gene matches. As DNA, the CDR3 is TGTGCCAGCAGCCCAGGGACAGCGAGCTCCTACGAGCAGTACTTC. Protein: CASSPGTASSYEQYF.

V usage is TRBV4-1 and J usage is TRBJ2-7, with 10 nucleotides matching TRBD1. Germline CDR1 and CDR2: MGHRA and YSYEKL. CDR3 size: 14 residues. The trim removed 5 bases at V and 2 bases at J, leaving 3 bases unmatched. The CDR3 DNA reads TGCGCCAGCAGCACCGGACAGGGGGCCTACGAGCAGTACTTC. This sequence encodes CASSTGQGAYEQYF.

This sequence joins TRBV5-4 and TRBJ1-2; 9 nucleotides line up with TRBD1. With V trimmed by 0 bases and J by 4 bases, 7 bases remained unmatched. CDR3 length: 16 residues. Germline lookup yields CDR1 SGHNT and CDR2 YYREEE (reference sequence). CDR3 protein: CASSLGDRVGVYGYTF. The CDR3 coding sequence is TGTGCCAGCAGCTTGGGGGACAGGGTCGGGGTCTATGGCTACACCTTC.

The chain carries TRBV9 and TRBJ2-3; TRBD1 aligns across 7 bases. Germline loops: CDR1 SGDLS, CDR2 YYNGEE. Trimming took 1 base from V and 3 from J; bases not matched to a gene: 2. This CDR3 has 14 residues. The chain's CDR3 is CASSVTGATDTQYF. The DNA of the CDR3 is TGTGCCAGCAGCGTAACAGGGGCAACAGATACGCAGTATTTT.

The V gene is TRBV6-5, the J gene TRBJ2-2, with no clear D. CDR3 size: 14 residues. Germline V gives CDR1 MNHEY, CDR2 SVGAGI. The V and J ends lost 1 base and 1 base respectively, with 4 bases between them. CDR3 in DNA: TGTGCCAGCAGTTACTGGGAGAACACCGGGGAGCTGTTTTTT. This translates into CASSYWENTGELFF.

This clone was found a few times. The chain is built from TRBV7-8 and TRBJ2-5; D is undetermined. In germline, CDR1 is SGHVS, CDR2 FQNEAQ. The CDR3 consists of 14 residues. Trimming stripped 4 bases from V and 2 bases from J, with 11 bases between. The CDR3 is CASSSTQLQETQYF. The DNA for the CDR3 is TGTGCCAGCAGCTCAACCCAGCTACAAGAGACCCAGTACTTC.

V is TRBV2 and J is TRBJ2-6; possible D gene TRBD1, 5 bases. V was shortened by 4 bases and J by 0 bases, with 10 bases between the two germline ends. The CDR3 is made up of 16 amino acids. Germline CDR1 reads SNHLY; CDR2 reads FYNNEI. CDR3 sequence reads: CASSAQGFSGANVLTF. The CDR3 DNA sequence: TGTGCCAGCAGTGCGCAGGGATTCTCTGGGGCCAACGTCCTGACTTTC.

The chain links TRBV9 to TRBJ2-2, with D unresolved. This CDR3 spans 13 amino acids. V gave up 0 bases and J gave up 6 bases, with 6 bases separating them. Looked up from germline, CDR1 is SGDLS and CDR2 is YYNGEE. The CDR3 DNA reads as TGTGCCAGCAGCGTAGGGTGGTCCGGGGAGCTGTTTTTT. Its translation: CASSVGWSGELFF.

V gene TRBV11-2 combines with J gene TRBJ1-6; maybe TRBD1 (6 bases). CDR3 length: 13 amino acids. V dropped 7 bases and J dropped 10 bases, with 14 bases sitting between them. The germline V gene encodes CDR1 SGHAT and CDR2 FQNNGV. CDR3 DNA sequence: TGTGCCAGCAATGAGGGGGTTTTCTCACCCCTCCACTTT. This codes for CASNEGVFSPLHF.

The rearrangement links TRBV10-3 to TRBJ2-3, with unresolved D. The germline V and J ends were trimmed by 3 bases and 0 bases, with 10 bases remaining between them. The CDR3 is made up of 15 amino acids. The germline gives CDR1 ENHRY, CDR2 SYGVKD. CDR3 nucleotides: TGTGCCATCAGTGATCGGAAAACTAGCACAGATACGCAGTATTTT. Translation gives CAISDRKTSTDTQYF.

The chain employs TRBV7-9 and TRBJ2-7; 7 bases agree with TRBD1. Germline assignment: CDR1 SEHNR and CDR2 FQNEAQ (reference sequence). J gave up 2 bases and V 5 bases, and 12 bases lay outside the gene matches. This CDR3 comprises 16 residues. CDR3 bases: TGTGCCAGCAGCATAACTACAGGGGAATCACCCTACGAGCAGTACTTC. This gives the protein CASSITTGESPYEQYF.

This chain links TRBV6-1 with TRBJ1-5; 12 bases fit TRBD1. This CDR3 contains 14 residues. CDR1 is MNHNS and CDR2 is SASEGT in the germline V gene. With 6 bases clipped from V and 9 bases from J, the junction kept 6 bases outside the gene matches. Here the CDR3 DNA reads TGTGCCAGCAGGGCCGGGACAGGGGGCCGGCCCCAGCATTTT. As protein: CASRAGTGGRPQHF.

The V gene is TRBV4-1, the J gene TRBJ2-7, with D unresolved. The V gene lost 0 bases and the J gene lost 1 base, with 7 bases spanning the gap. The CDR3 length is 14 residues. The germline V gene encodes CDR1 MGHRA and CDR2 YSYEKL. The CDR3 here is CASSQDSGSYEQYF. The CDR3 region has the DNA TGCGCCAGCAGCCAAGACTCAGGATCCTACGAGCAGTACTTC.

This sequence joins TRBV10-3 and TRBJ1-3, with 7 bases lining up with TRBD1. TRBJ2-2 matches the DNA end more closely, so the J call is doubtful. Germline loops: CDR1 ENHRY, CDR2 SYGVKD. There are 16 residues in the CDR3. CDR3 in amino acids: CAISESTGANTGELFF. CDR3 sequence (DNA): TGTGCCATCAGTGAATCAACAGGGGCGAACACCGGGGAGCTGTTTTTT.

This sequence joins TRBV28 and TRBJ1-2; D may be TRBD1 (5 bases). The CDR3 is made up of 14 amino acids. With 7 bases removed from V and 4 bases from J, the gap between germline ends came to 16 bases. The germline V gene has CDR1 MDHEN and CDR2 SYDVKM. The DNA for the CDR3 is TGTGCCAGCACCGAATCTGGGGCCCGCTATGGCTACACCTTC. Its translation is CASTESGARYGYTF.

This clone came up a few times. The chain joins TRBV9 to TRBJ2-7; TRBD1 is a possible D gene (7 bases). V lost 1 base and J 6 bases, leaving 8 bases between the germline ends. CDR1 SGDLS and CDR2 YYNGEE come from the germline V gene. This CDR3 region has 12 residues. CDR3 in DNA: TGTGCCAGCAGCGTACAGGGGGGCGAGCAGTACTTC. As protein: CASSVQGGEQYF.

This rearrangement joins TRBV7-8 to TRBJ2-7, with 7 bases matching TRBD1. The CDR3 runs 13 residues. The junction had 4 bases not matched to a gene; V was cut back by 5 bases and J by 3 bases. Germline V gives CDR1 SGHVS, CDR2 FQNEAQ. The CDR3 bases are TGTGCCAGCAGCGACGGGGACAGCTACGAGCAGTACTTC. Translated, it gives CASSDGDSYEQYF.

The rearrangement links TRBV7-9 to TRBJ1-3; D gene ambiguous. CDR1 and CDR2 (germline): SEHNR, FQNEAQ (reference sequence). The CDR3 contains 14 residues. Trimming took 3 bases from V and 4 from J, leaving 10 bases between them. This CDR3 is CASSFLGPGNTIYF. DNA for the CDR3: TGTGCCAGCAGCTTCCTCGGGCCCGGAAACACCATATATTTT. Combining the CDR3 with reference TRBV7-9 and TRBJ1-3 gives the whole variable domain DTGVSQNPRHKITKRGQNVTFRCDPISEHNRLYWYRQTLGQGPEFLTYFQNEAQLEKSRLLSDRFSAERPKGSFSTLEIQRTEQGDSAMYLCASSFLGPGNTIYFGEGSWLTVV.

The V call is TRBV9, the J call TRBJ1-1, with 7 nucleotides matching TRBD1. The CDR3 loop spans 15 amino acids. Losses at the gene ends were 3 bases for V and 9 bases for J; bases not matched to a gene: 14. Germline assignment: CDR1 SGDLS and CDR2 YYNGEE. The CDR3, as DNA: TGTGCCAGCAGCGGGCTGGGTGCAATGGACAGGAAAGCTTTCTTT. Amino acid sequence: CASSGLGAMDRKAFF. The complete variable domain, with remaining parts taken from reference TRBV9 and TRBJ1-1, reads DSGVTQTPKHLITATGQRVTLRCSPRSGDLSVYWYQQSLDQGLQFLIQYYNGEERAKGNILERFSAQQFPDLHSELNLSSLELGDSALYFCASSGLGAMDRKAFFGQGTRLTVV.

The chain employs TRBV19 and TRBJ1-5, with D unresolved. V was clipped by 1 base and J by 7 bases, with 5 bases between them. CDR3 length equals 12 residues. The germline gives CDR1 LNHDA, CDR2 SQIVND (reference sequence). Here the CDR3 reads CASSIAVQPQHF. CDR3 in DNA: TGTGCCAGTAGTATAGCCGTACAGCCCCAGCATTTT.

This clone turned up a few times. This rearrangement joins TRBV2 to TRBJ2-7; D is perhaps TRBD2 (6 bases). Germline CDR1 and CDR2: SNHLY and FYNNEI. V lost 5 bases and J lost 6, with 17 bases in between. This CDR3 contains 14 residues. CDR3 loop: CASSTDASGSEQYF. The CDR3 region has the DNA TGTGCCAGCAGTACGGACGCGTCCGGGAGCGAGCAGTACTTC.

In its sample, this clone was seen a few times. The chain recombines TRBV10-2 with TRBJ1-6; tentative D call: TRBD1 (5 bases). The CDR3 consists of 17 residues. Per the germline V gene, CDR1 is WSHSY and CDR2 is SAAADI. V lost 2 bases and J lost 10, with 21 bases in between. CDR3 sequence reads: CASSEIGGDVAASPLHF. The CDR3 nucleotides are TGCGCCAGCAGTGAGATTGGGGGGGACGTGGCCGCCTCACCCCTCCACTTT.

J is TRBJ2-5 and V is TRBV6-4; 12 bases are shared with TRBD2. Germline V gives CDR1 MRHNA, CDR2 SNTAGT. The CDR3 extends over 15 amino acids. J gave up 5 bases and V 10 bases, and 11 bases lay outside the gene matches. The DNA for the CDR3 is TGTGCCACCGCCCCACTAGCGGGGGGCAGGGAGACCCAGTACTTC. Protein: CATAPLAGGRETQYF.

The V call is TRBV2, the J call TRBJ2-7; D tentatively fits TRBD1 or TRBD2 (7 bases each). Trimming left V 11 bases short and J 2 bases short, with 19 bases between. The germline V gene encodes CDR1 SNHLY and CDR2 FYNNEI. The CDR3 is 14 residues long. This CDR3 is CAFEGGQGAYEQYF. The CDR3 coding sequence is TGTGCCTTCGAGGGGGGGCAGGGGGCCTACGAGCAGTACTTC.

The chain employs TRBV5-4 and TRBJ2-5; D gene unclear. Trimming stripped 7 bases from V and 5 bases from J, with 15 bases between. CDR3 size: 13 residues. Looked up from germline, CDR1 is SGHNT and CDR2 is YYREEE (reference sequence). CDR3 DNA: TGTGCCAGCCACTTCAAAGCCGTTGAGACCCAGTACTTC. It yields the protein CASHFKAVETQYF. Filled out from reference TRBV5-4 and TRBJ2-5, the complete variable domain reads ETGVTQSPTHLIKTRGQQVTLRCSSQSGHNTVSWYQQALGQGPQFIFQYYREEENGRGNFPPRFSGLQFPNYSSELNVNALELDDSALYLCASHFKAVETQYFGPGTRLLVL.

The rearrangement uses TRBV6-6 and TRBJ1-1, with a tentative D call TRBD1 (6 bases). Germline lookup yields CDR1 MNHNY and CDR2 SVGAGI (reference sequence). The length of the CDR3 is 13 residues. V was clipped by 6 bases and J by 6 bases, with 14 bases between them. The DNA of the CDR3 is TGTGCCAGCAGGCACGGGGGCGGCCCTGAAGCTTTCTTT. Its translation: CASRHGGGPEAFF.

The chain combines TRBV30 with TRBJ1-1; TRBD1 might be the D (6 bases). The V end lost 4 bases, the J end lost 8 bases, and 11 bases lay between the germline ends. Per germline, CDR1 GTSNPN and CDR2 SVGIG (reference sequence). The CDR3 runs 11 residues. The CDR3 loop reads CAWTHGTEAFF. In DNA form, the CDR3 reads TGTGCCTGGACCCACGGGACAGAAGCTTTCTTT.

The chain combines TRBV11-2 with TRBJ1-1; 7 bases fit TRBD1. This CDR3 is built from 17 residues. V was clipped by 4 bases and J by 3 bases; unmatched bases: 14. Germline CDR1 and CDR2: SGHAT and FQNNGV. The CDR3 sequence: CASSSPGQRSLHTEAFF. The CDR3 DNA reads as TGTGCCAGCAGCTCGCCGGGACAGCGTTCTCTACACACTGAAGCTTTCTTT.